This T cell receptor beta chain came from a study of a mutant IDH1 vaccine in newly diagnosed glioma. At the level of the study: Standard pretreatment was either radiotherapy, temozolomide, or, for most, radiochemotherapy with temozolomide.

This table comes from immunoSEQ multiplex PCR, and its TCRdb copy is limited to in-frame clones, with some not included. The sample comprises 40,000 to 45,000 clones, 82% of which are singletons, and under 20% rests with the top ten. Time point indicated: week 47, end of study. Every vaccine dose comprised 300 ug of mutant IDH1 20-mer peptide plus topical imiquimod. Each donor presented with a new WHO grade 3 or 4 astrocytoma that tested IDH1-mutant and showed ATRX loss. The CDR3 totals 15 residues. Trimming cost V 5 bases and J 7 bases, with 17 bases left between them. Looked up from germline, CDR1 is MNHEY and CDR2 is SMNVEV (reference sequence). Comment on this clone: As yet, its antigen is unknown.

This material consisted of PBMCs, taken from a glioma patient whose treatment included an IDH1 peptide vaccine. This TCR came from a man between 18 and 35 years old with glioma. Some clones in this sample may be carry-over from other donors' samples. The rearrangement links TRBV27 to TRBJ2-2, with D uncertain. CDR3 nucleotides: TGTGCCAGCAGTCCTCAGACCGACCAAGGCGGGGAGCTGTTTTTT. It yields the protein CASSPQTDQGGELFF.